Given below is one TCR beta chain in context. This sample is drawn from a study of blood T cell repertoires in COVID-19. Study overall: PBMCs, B-cell-depleted T cells, or T cells were the source of the cDNA or gDNA that made up the material.

The germline gives CDR1 SGHAT, CDR2 FQNNGV. This CDR3 has 15 residues. The ends were cut back, 3 bases at V and 0 bases at J, with 8 bases in the middle. Data came from immunoSEQ multiplex PCR; TCRdb stores just in-frame clones and leaves some out. The sample contains around 150,000 clones, 60% to 85% of which appear only once. The sequenced sample consisted of peripheral blood. The chain combines TRBV11-2 with TRBJ1-4, with D hard to call. The TCR originated in a man between 65 and 85 years old with acute or convalescent COVID-19. DNA of the CDR3: TGTGCCAGCAGCTTTAACAGTGCAACTAATGAAAAACTGTTTTTT. Translated, it gives CASSFNSATNEKLFF.